Listed here are 26 T cell receptor beta chains from one sample, sequenced in a study of blood T cell repertoires in COVID-19 (dated by TCRdb to between 2020 and 2021). Libraries were prepared through the immunoSEQ multiplex PCR assay. TCRdb's version of the immuneACCESS table is confined to in-frame rearrangements and falls short of the full clone set. An unresolved V gene accounts for under half of the shortfall where checked; the remainder is of unknown origin. The sample table records just over 80,000 clones; about three quarters of these occur just once. Around 19% of the sample rests with the top ten. Source material: peripheral blood. These receptors originate from a woman of 80 years or more with active or convalescent COVID-19.

The gene calls are TRBV29-1 and TRBJ1-1; 10 bases agree with TRBD1. J lost 5 bases, V lost 5 bases, and 8 bases had no gene match. CDR1 SQVTM and CDR2 ANQGSEA come from the germline V gene. CDR3 length equals 14 residues. The CDR3 sequence: CSVQTGGPGTEAFF. CDR3 DNA: TGCAGCGTTCAGACAGGGGGCCCGGGTACTGAAGCTTTCTTT. Filled out from reference TRBV29-1 and TRBJ1-1, the complete variable domain reads SAVISQKPSRDICQRGTSLTIQCQVDSQVTMMFWYRQQPGQSLTLIATANQGSEATYESGFVIDKFPISRPNLTFSTLTVSNMSPEDSSIYLCSVQTGGPGTEAFFGQGTRLTVV.

The genes are TRBV6-5 and TRBJ1-1; D is ambiguous. The CDR3 spans 14 residues. Germline lookup yields CDR1 MNHEY and CDR2 SVGAGI. V was pared by 0 bases and J by 1 base, with 6 bases between. The CDR3 protein is CASSYSRGNTEAFF. The CDR3 coding sequence is TGTGCCAGCAGTTACTCGAGAGGGAACACTGAAGCTTTCTTT.

The chain couples TRBV5-1 to TRBJ2-5; D is undetermined. V was pared by 3 bases and J by 0 bases, with 6 bases between. CDR1 SGHRS and CDR2 YFSETQ come from the germline V gene. The CDR3 contains 13 residues. CDR3 in amino acids: CASSSLYQETQYF. The CDR3 DNA reads as TGCGCCAGCAGCTCTTTGTACCAAGAGACCCAGTACTTC.

This chain uses TRBV29-1 with TRBJ2-2; 8 nucleotides line up with TRBD1. The germline gives CDR1 SQVTM, CDR2 ANQGSEA. Trimming took 5 bases from V and 5 from J; bases not matched to a gene: 4. CDR3 length equals 13 residues. In nucleotides, the CDR3 is TGCAGCGTTCACAGGGGGGAGACCGGGGAGCTGTTTTTT. Its protein product is CSVHRGETGELFF.

The rearrangement links TRBV18 to TRBJ2-1, with TRBD1 matching over 8 bases. Germline V gene lookup returns CDR1 KGHSH and CDR2 LQKENI. The CDR3 consists of 14 residues. V lost 6 bases and J lost 5; bases outside the gene matches: 6. The CDR3 here is CASSRQGINNEQFF. The CDR3 coding sequence is TGTGCCAGCTCGCGACAGGGGATTAACAATGAGCAGTTCTTC.

The chain carries TRBV6-5 and TRBJ1-5; the D is unclear. Germline values: CDR1 MNHEY, CDR2 SVGAGI. This CDR3 contains 13 residues. V shed 6 bases and J shed 2 bases, with 8 bases lying between them. Here the CDR3 reads CASRRSRNQPQHF. The DNA of the CDR3 is TGTGCCAGCAGACGTAGCCGCAATCAGCCCCAGCATTTT.

The chain links TRBV21-1 to TRBJ1-5; the D call of TRBD1 is as the table states it, not checked on the DNA. TRBV21-1 is listed as a pseudogene. CDR3 length: 17 amino acids. The CDR3 loop reads CASNLGQGARGNQPQHF. Here the CDR3 DNA reads TGTGCCAGCAACTTAGGACAGGGGGCGCGGGGCAATCAGCCCCAGCATTTT.

V and J are TRBV7-2 and TRBJ2-2; tentatively, D is TRBD2 (7 bases). This CDR3 comprises 19 residues. Deletions cut 1 base from V and 0 bases from J, with 18 bases between. CDR1 and CDR2 (germline): SGHTA, FQGNSA. The CDR3 DNA is TGTGCCAGCAGCTTAGGGCATCCGGGGGGACAACCGAACACCGGGGAGCTGTTTTTT. It codes for CASSLGHPGGQPNTGELFF. Complete variable domain (other parts from reference TRBV7-2 and TRBJ2-2): GAGVSQSPSNKVTEKGKDVELRCDPISGHTALYWYRQSLGQGLEFLIYFQGNSAPDKSGLPSDRFSAERTGGSVSTLTIQRTQQEDSAVYLCASSLGHPGGQPNTGELFFGEGSRLTVL.

The rearrangement links TRBV12-3 or TRBV12-4 to TRBJ2-1, with no clear D. Deletions cut 3 bases from V and 7 bases from J, with 7 bases between. The CDR3 sequence is 12 residues long. The CDR3 bases are TGTGCCAGCAGTTTTCTCGGGAATGAGCAGTTCTTC. Encoded protein: CASSFLGNEQFF.

This clone was counted ten times or more. The chain recombines TRBV7-6 with TRBJ2-2; 8 bases line up with TRBD1. Germline V gene lookup returns CDR1 SGHVS and CDR2 FNYEAQ. The CDR3 extends over 16 amino acids. With 5 bases clipped from V and 5 bases from J, the junction kept 10 bases outside the gene matches. CDR3 DNA sequence: TGTGCCAGCAGCATTGACAGGGGAAGTCGAACCGGGGAGCTGTTTTTT. It is translated as CASSIDRGSRTGELFF.

The chain has TRBV5-1 and TRBJ2-2; 8 bases are a match to TRBD1. The trim removed 2 bases at V and 6 bases at J, leaving 3 bases unmatched. This CDR3 spans 14 amino acids. The germline V gene has CDR1 SGHRS and CDR2 YFSETQ. CDR3 loop: CASSLARGPGELFF. In DNA, the CDR3 is TGCGCCAGCAGCTTAGCCAGGGGGCCCGGGGAGCTGTTTTTT.

This clone was counted a few times. The chain joins TRBV5-1 to TRBJ1-2; tentatively, D is TRBD1 (6 bases). V lost 0 bases, J lost 1 base, and 10 bases lay in between. This CDR3 spans 15 amino acids. The germline gives CDR1 SGHRS, CDR2 YFSETQ. This chain's CDR3 is CASSLVQGYNYGYTF. The CDR3 DNA reads as TGCGCCAGCAGCTTGGTTCAGGGGTATAACTATGGCTACACCTTC.

The CDR3 DNA reads TGTGCCAGCAGCTTCAGGGGTCCCTACGAGCAGTACTTC. Encoded protein: CASSFRGPYEQYF. The chain couples TRBV11-2 to TRBJ2-7, with D possibly TRBD1 on 6 matching bases. The germline V gene has CDR1 SGHAT and CDR2 FQNNGV. The V end was cut by 3 bases, the J end by 2 bases, with 8 bases between. The CDR3 runs 13 residues.

This clone was picked up one time. J is TRBJ2-5 and V is TRBV7-2; D is unclear. The V end lost 4 bases, the J end lost 6 bases, and 12 bases lay between the germline ends. This CDR3 spans 13 amino acids. Germline V gene sequence: CDR1 SGHTA, CDR2 FQGNSA. The CDR3 coding sequence is TGTGCCAGCAGCTCACAGTCGGCGCAGACCCAGTACTTC. This codes for CASSSQSAQTQYF.

This clone has just a few counts. At one end the junction does not follow the germline gene, possibly because of a read error. The gene calls are TRBV7-7 and TRBJ2-2, with 8 nucleotides matching TRBD1. The CDR3 runs 14 residues. CDR1 and CDR2 (germline): SSHAT, FNYEAQ (reference sequence). The CDR3 spells CASSLGQGSGELFF. CDR3 nucleotide sequence: TGTGCTAGCAGCTTAGGACAGGGATCCGGGGAGCTGTTTTTT.

The chain uses TRBV6-5 and TRBJ1-2; D gene unclear. CDR3 length: 11 residues. From germline, CDR1 is MNHEY and CDR2 SVGAGI. V gave up 9 bases and J gave up 4 bases, with 9 bases separating them. In DNA form, the CDR3 reads TGTGCCAGTCTGGGAGTCTATGGCTACACCTTC. Amino acids: CASLGVYGYTF.

V is TRBV7-6 and J is TRBJ2-1; D gene unclear. Germline CDR1 SGHVS, CDR2 FNYEAQ. Trimming stripped 5 bases from V and 2 bases from J, with 7 bases between. The CDR3 is 13 amino acids. The CDR3 is CASSTDTYNEQFF. The CDR3 DNA reads as TGTGCCAGCAGCACAGACACCTACAATGAGCAGTTCTTC.

The chain couples TRBV6-5 to TRBJ2-2; 9 positions match TRBD2. Germline V CDR1 and CDR2: MNHEY, SVGAGI. The CDR3 runs 15 residues. Trimming removed 6 bases from V and 5 bases from J; junction bases left unmatched: 7. The CDR3 nucleotides are TGTGCCAGCAGATCAGCGGGGGGTGGTACCGGGGAGCTGTTTTTT. It translates to CASRSAGGGTGELFF.

V gene TRBV6-6 combines with J gene TRBJ1-2; D may be TRBD1 (5 bases). Between the trimmed V and J ends, which lost 0 bases and 10 bases, there was a span of 21 bases. The germline CDR1 and CDR2 sequences are MNHNY and SVGAGI (reference sequence). This CDR3 has 16 amino acids. The CDR3 DNA is TGTGCCAGCAGTTACTCCTCCCCCGCTCGGGGGTCGGCCTACACCTTC. Protein: CASSYSSPARGSAYTF.

This chain uses TRBV7-9 with TRBJ2-1, with 7 bases matching TRBD1. This CDR3 contains 14 residues. The germline gives CDR1 SEHNR, CDR2 FQNEAQ (reference sequence). V trimming: 5 bases; J trimming: 8 bases; junction bases outside the gene matches: 9. The CDR3 DNA follows: TGTGCCAGCAGCAGGGGGCAGATCTTCGATGAGCAGTTCTTC. Amino acid sequence: CASSRGQIFDEQFF.

The V gene is TRBV24-1, the J gene TRBJ2-1, with 11 bases that match TRBD1. V lost 7 bases to trimming and J lost 0 bases; unmatched junction nucleotides: 7. The V gene's germline CDR1 is KGHDR and CDR2 SFDVKD. This CDR3 contains 17 residues. The CDR3, as DNA: TGTGCCACCAGGGGGACAGGGGGTCCTAGCTCCTACAATGAGCAGTTCTTC. The encoded protein is CATRGTGGPSSYNEQFF.

The genes are TRBV15 and TRBJ1-1; TRBD1 matches 7 bases. V lost 5 bases and J lost 5; bases outside the gene matches: 11. Looked up from germline, CDR1 is LNHNV and CDR2 is YYDKDF (reference sequence). The CDR3 runs to 15 residues. Here the CDR3 reads CATSATSGGLTEAFF. CDR3 DNA sequence: TGTGCCACCAGCGCTACTTCAGGGGGGCTTACTGAAGCTTTCTTT.

The chain employs TRBV2 and TRBJ1-5, with TRBD1 as a possible D gene (5 bases). The germline V gene encodes CDR1 SNHLY and CDR2 FYNNEI. With 6 bases removed from V and 5 bases from J, the gap between germline ends came to 11 bases. The CDR3 spans 13 residues. Here the CDR3 reads CASRGTGDQPQHF. The CDR3 DNA reads as TGTGCCAGCAGGGGAACAGGAGATCAGCCCCAGCATTTT.

The chain couples TRBV7-9 to TRBJ2-1, with D unresolved. In germline, CDR1 is SEHNR, CDR2 FQNEAQ (reference sequence). Deletions cut 1 base from V and 15 bases from J, with 16 bases between. There are 13 residues in the CDR3. The CDR3 region has the DNA TGTGCCAGCAGCTTAGGATCCGGAGAAAGTCGGTTCTTC. This codes for CASSLGSGESRFF.

CDR3 sequence reads: CASSPGPGPYLEQYF. The CDR3 DNA follows: TGTGCCAGCAGCCCCGGCCCAGGGCCCTACCTCGAGCAGTATTTT. The J gene is TRBJ2-3, the V gene TRBV7-6; TRBD1 might be the D (5 bases). CDR1 is SGHVS and CDR2 is FNYEAQ in the germline V gene. V was clipped by 5 bases and J by 11 bases, with 23 bases between them. The CDR3 extends over 15 amino acids.

This clone was seen many times. The V call is TRBV27, the J call TRBJ2-2; 7 bases align to TRBD1. Germline V lookup: CDR1 MNHEY, CDR2 SMNVEV (reference sequence). Trimming took 5 bases from V and 5 from J; bases not matched to a gene: 5. The CDR3 spans 14 residues. Here the CDR3 DNA reads TGTGCCAGCAGTGCCACACAGGGGACCGGGGAGCTGTTTTTT. Translation: CASSATQGTGELFF.